Listed below are T cell receptor beta chains from one sample, sequenced in a study of control samples from healthy donors and cancer patients. Sequenced by immunoSEQ multiplex PCR; TCRdb stores in-frame clones only, minus some. This table holds more than 35,000 clones, about 83% found once. Sequencing was carried out using PBMCs. These receptors were taken from a woman aged 55-70 years with lung cancer. Each CDR3 is given with its conserved first and last residue. The D gene is left open where the match is weak. Clone size is stated in some rows and not others, as once, few, many or a class when expanded.

v_call,d_call,clone_size,j_call,cdr3_nt,cdr3_aa
TRBV3-1/TRBV3-2,TRBD1,.,TRBJ1-5,TGTGCCAGCAGCCCGAGGACAGGGGTGGATCAGCCCCAGCATTTT,CASSPRTGVDQPQHF
TRBV4-1,TRBD2,.,TRBJ2-3,TGCGCCAGCAGCCAAGGGAGCGGGGGGAGCACAGATACGCAGTATTTT,CASSQGSGGSTDTQYF
TRBV6-1,TRBD1,few,TRBJ1-3,TGTGCCAGCAGTGAATGGGGACAGGGAAGCACCATATATTTT,CASSEWGQGSTIYF
TRBV12-3/TRBV12-4,.,.,TRBJ1-1,TGTGCCAGCAGGGCAGGCCAAAGAGGTGAAGCTTTCTTT,CASRAGQRGEAFF
TRBV19,TRBD1,.,TRBJ2-7,TGTGCCAGTAGTATAGAGGGACAGTCCTACGAGCAGTACTTC,CASSIEGQSYEQYF
TRBV6-6,.,.,TRBJ1-2,TGTGCCAGCAGTTCACCGGGACGCCAGCTCTATGGCTACACCTTC,CASSSPGRQLYGYTF
TRBV5-1,.,.,TRBJ1-5,TGCGCCAGCAGCTTGGCGGTCGGACGGAATCAGCCCCAGCATTTT,CASSLAVGRNQPQHF
TRBV4-1,TRBD1,.,TRBJ1-2,TGCGCCAGCAGCCACGACAGGGGGGACGGCTACACCTTC,CASSHDRGDGYTF
TRBV6-2/TRBV6-3,.,.,TRBJ1-4,TGTGCCAGCAGCCCACTGAATCCGAATGAAAAACTGTTTTTT,CASSPLNPNEKLFF
TRBV9,.,.,TRBJ1-5,TGTGCCAGCAGCGCCCTTGGGAATCAGCCCCAGCATTTT,CASSALGNQPQHF
TRBV6-2/TRBV6-3,.,.,TRBJ1-5,TGTGCCAGCAGCCCCCGGGGCCCAAATCAGCCCCAGCATTTT,CASSPRGPNQPQHF
TRBV14,.,.,TRBJ1-6,TGTGCCAGCAGCCAAATGGTGGATTCACCCCTCCACTTT,CASSQMVDSPLHF
TRBV7-9,.,.,TRBJ2-2,TGTGCCAGCAGCCAAGGATATATTTCCACCGGGGAGCTGTTTTTT,CASSQGYISTGELFF
TRBV6-6,TRBD1,.,TRBJ1-2,TGTGCCAGCAGCCCAGGGGGACAGACTTCCAACTATGGCTACACCTTC,CASSPGGQTSNYGYTF
TRBV11-3,.,.,TRBJ2-1,TGTGCCAGCAGCTCCGGACTTACGGCCATCAGTGAGCAGTTCTTC,CASSSGLTAISEQFF
TRBV29-1,.,few,TRBJ1-1,TGCAGCGCCCAGGGACCTTTCAGGCGTGAAGCTTTCTTT,CSAQGPFRREAFF
TRBV24-1,.,.,TRBJ2-7,TGTGCCACCAGTGATGGGTACGAGCAGTACTTC,CATSDGYEQYF
TRBV7-2,.,.,TRBJ1-4,TGTGCCAGCAGCTTAGTCGGGGTAACTGGGGAAAAACTGTTTTTT,CASSLVGVTGEKLFF
TRBV7-7,.,.,TRBJ2-5,TGTGCTAGCAGTCCCGGCGGACACCCACAAGAGACCCAGTACTTC,CASSPGGHPQETQYF
TRBV6-5,.,.,TRBJ1-5,TGTGCCAGCAACCCCCTTTTGGGCAGCAATCAGCCCCAGCATTTT,CASNPLLGSNQPQHF
TRBV29-1,.,.,TRBJ1-2,TGCAGCGTGCCACAGGGAACCAACTATGGCTACACCTTC,CSVPQGTNYGYTF
TRBV7-3,TRBD1,.,TRBJ1-1,TGTGCCAGCAGCTCGGGACAGACCACTGAAGCTTTCTTT,CASSSGQTTEAFF
TRBV12-3/TRBV12-4,.,.,TRBJ1-1,TGTGCCAGCAGTCCCGGATCGGACACTGAAGCTTTCTTT,CASSPGSDTEAFF
TRBV5-1,.,few,TRBJ1-1,TGCGCCAGCAGCTTGGGGGCAGGGGTGAACACTGAAGCTTTCTTT,CASSLGAGVNTEAFF
TRBV2,.,.,TRBJ1-4,TGTGCCGGGGGGGATGAAAAACTGTTTTTT,CAGGDEKLFF
TRBV6-5,.,.,TRBJ1-3,TGTGCCGACTTCCCCTTCGCGAAGTCTGGAAACACCATATATTTT,CADFPFAKSGNTIYF
TRBV5-4,TRBD2,few,TRBJ2-2,TGTGCCAGCAGCTTGGGTTTTAGCGGGACGACCGGGGAGCTGTTTTTT,CASSLGFSGTTGELFF
TRBV6-2/TRBV6-3,.,.,TRBJ2-2,TGTGCCAGCAGTTACTCGATTCCGAACACCGGGGAGCTGTTTTTT,CASSYSIPNTGELFF
TRBV7-2,.,.,TRBJ2-5,TGTGCCAGCAGCTTAGCGCTTGAAGAGACCCAGTACTTC,CASSLALEETQYF
TRBV6-5,.,.,TRBJ2-3,TGTGCCAGCAGTTGGGACCCTTCGACGGATACGCAGTATTTT,CASSWDPSTDTQYF
TRBV19,.,.,TRBJ1-2,TGTGCCAGTAGCCCGACGGCAAGCTATGGCTACACCTTC,CASSPTASYGYTF
TRBV29-1,.,.,TRBJ1-3,TGCAGCGTAGTCGGACAGCACTCTGGAAACACCATATATTTT,CSVVGQHSGNTIYF
TRBV6-6,.,.,TRBJ2-3,TGTGCCAGCAGTTACACGGGGTCAGATACGCAGTATTTT,CASSYTGSDTQYF
TRBV6-6,.,.,TRBJ2-3,TGTGCCAGCAACTCCCCAGATACGCAGTATTTT,CASNSPDTQYF
TRBV5-1,.,few,TRBJ2-3,TGCGCCAGCAGCTTGGTGATTTTAGATACGCAGTATTTT,CASSLVILDTQYF
TRBV14,TRBD1,.,TRBJ2-5,TGTGCCAGCAGCCTCCTGGGACAGGGGCGAGAGACCCAGTACTTC,CASSLLGQGRETQYF
TRBV4-1,.,once,TRBJ1-2,TGCGCCAGCAGCCCAGGGGAGGGCTACACCTTC,CASSPGEGYTF
TRBV19,.,.,TRBJ1-1,TGTGCCAGTAGTAAGAGGTCGGACACTGAAGCTTTCTTT,CASSKRSDTEAFF
TRBV3-1/TRBV3-2,TRBD1,.,TRBJ1-2,TGTGCCCGCAGCCAAGGGGGGGGGACAGGGAGCTATGGCTACACCTTC,CARSQGGGTGSYGYTF
TRBV11-2,TRBD1,.,TRBJ2-7,TGTGCCAGCCTCGGGACAGGTGCCTACGAGCAGTACTTC,CASLGTGAYEQYF
TRBV14,.,once,TRBJ1-2,TGTGCCAGCAGCCAAACTGGAGGCAGGAACTATGGCTACACCTTC,CASSQTGGRNYGYTF
TRBV5-4,.,.,TRBJ2-1,TGTGCCAGCAGCTTGAACATCGATGAGCAGTTCTTC,CASSLNIDEQFF
TRBV2,.,.,TRBJ2-7,TGTGCCAGCAGTGAAGCTCCAGGTAGCGACGAGCAGTACTTC,CASSEAPGSDEQYF
TRBV30,.,.,TRBJ1-1,TGTGCCTGGAGAGATTCCGGGGTGGGAGAAGCTTTCTTT,CAWRDSGVGEAFF
TRBV6-1,TRBD1,.,TRBJ2-7,TGTGCCAGCAGTGAAAACTTATTGGGACAGACCTACGAGCAGTACTTC,CASSENLLGQTYEQYF
TRBV6-5,.,.,TRBJ1-1,TGTGCCAGCAGTTACTCGGAGGGTCGGGAAGCTTTCTTT,CASSYSEGREAFF
TRBV13,.,.,TRBJ2-7,TGTGCCAGCAGCCCCCCTTCTGGTCGAGTGGTCGAGCAGTACTTC,CASSPPSGRVVEQYF
TRBV10-3,.,.,TRBJ1-2,TGTGCCATCGGCCGGACGATGCAGGGGTTTGATGGCTACACCTTC,CAIGRTMQGFDGYTF
TRBV6-2/TRBV6-3,TRBD2,few,TRBJ2-1,TGTGCCAGCAGTTACCCACCCATTACTAGCGGGAATATCCCCTCCTACAATGAGCAGTTCTTC,CASSYPPITSGNIPSYNEQFF
TRBV3-1/TRBV3-2,.,.,TRBJ1-2,TGTGCCAGCAGCCAAGGGGGGGGGCGATCCGACTATGGCTACACCTTC,CASSQGGGRSDYGYTF
TRBV7-8,TRBD2,.,TRBJ2-2,TGTGCCAGCAGCTTTACGGGAGGCCCCGGGGAGCTGTTTTTT,CASSFTGGPGELFF
TRBV9,.,.,TRBJ2-3,TGTGCCAGCAGCGTAGGGGGACTTGGCACAGATACGCAGTATTTT,CASSVGGLGTDTQYF
TRBV7-3,TRBD1,few,TRBJ2-7,TGTGCCAGCAGCGGGGAGACAGGGTACCCCTACGAGCAGTACTTC,CASSGETGYPYEQYF
TRBV29-1,.,.,TRBJ2-1,TGCAGCGTCGGGGTGGGGTCCTACTATACCTACAATGAGCAGTTCTTC,CSVGVGSYYTYNEQFF
TRBV19,.,.,TRBJ1-1,TGTGCCAGTAGTACGGCCCTGAACACTGAAGCTTTCTTT,CASSTALNTEAFF
TRBV6-1,.,.,TRBJ2-7,TGTGCCAGCACATTTAACAGGGTCATCGACGAGCAGTACTTC,CASTFNRVIDEQYF
TRBV7-2,.,.,TRBJ1-5,TGTGCCAGCAGCTTAATGGGGCGGCAGTTGAGCAATCAGCCCCAGCATTTT,CASSLMGRQLSNQPQHF
TRBV2,TRBD1,.,TRBJ2-7,TGTGCCAGCAGTGAAGACAGGGGCGAAAAGTACTTC,CASSEDRGEKYF